This T cell receptor beta chain was recovered during a study of monozygotic twins with inflammatory bowel disease. CDR3 size: 11 residues. After re-calling the 5' RACE reads, TCRdb lists one entry per CDR3 protein, DNA absent. In total, the table holds just over 300,000 distinct CDR3 sequences. This chain uses TRBV12-3 or TRBV12-4 with TRBJ2-1; the TCRdb call, TRBD2, lacks DNA for checking. The source material was blood. The sequence was collected from a human donor with ulcerative colitis or Crohn's disease, or a healthy co-twin of an affected twin (not recorded which). CDR3: CASSLLTSPVF.